These 28 T cell receptor beta chains originate from one sample sequenced in a study of T cell repertoires in ileal Crohn's disease. Noted time point: neoterminal ileum biopsy at postoperative endoscopy, about 6 months after surgery. Libraries were prepared by immunoSEQ multiplex PCR; TCRdb keeps only in-frame clonotypes and omits some of them. The table lists about 62,000 clones, roughly 91% of them singletons. Sequencing input: ileal tissue. These receptors all stem from an adult with Crohn's disease.

V usage is TRBV29-1 and J usage is TRBJ2-3; D is unresolved. The CDR3 is 14 residues long. The ends were cut back, 4 bases at V and 0 bases at J, with 11 bases in the middle. Germline V gene lookup returns CDR1 SQVTM and CDR2 ANQGSEA. In DNA, the CDR3 is TGCAGCGTTGCCCCACAGCTTAGCACAGATACGCAGTATTTT. Translated: CSVAPQLSTDTQYF.

V gene TRBV28 combines with J gene TRBJ2-7, with a possible D match to TRBD1 (5 bases). The CDR3 runs 14 residues. Germline lookup yields CDR1 MDHEN and CDR2 SYDVKM. V lost 6 bases to trimming and J lost 4 bases, with 16 bases between them. CDR3 nucleotides: TGTGCCAGCAGCCTTTTAGGGGTTTTGTACGAGCAGTACTTC. Protein product: CASSLLGVLYEQYF.

The rearrangement links TRBV11-1 to TRBJ1-4; tentatively, D is TRBD1 (6 bases). This CDR3 contains 17 residues. Trimming took off 5 bases at V and 0 bases at J, with 16 bases between the two ends. CDR1 and CDR2 (germline): SGHAT, FQDESV (reference sequence). DNA for the CDR3: TGTGCCAGCAGCCACGGACAGAGCGGTGCAACTAATGAAAAACTGTTTTTT. Translated: CASSHGQSGATNEKLFF.

This chain links TRBV19 with TRBJ1-5; D might be TRBD1 (5 bases). Germline CDR1 is LNHDA and CDR2 is SQIVND (reference sequence). Trimming shortened V by 5 bases and J by 6 bases, and 17 bases separated the two germline ends. This CDR3 is 15 amino acids long. DNA of the CDR3: TGTGCCAGTAGTCCCGGGGGATTGATTGGTCAGCCCCAGCATTTT. Translating it yields CASSPGGLIGQPQHF.

The gene calls are TRBV5-5 and TRBJ2-7, with D tentatively TRBD1 (6 bases). CDR1 and CDR2 (germline): SGHKS, YYEKEE (reference sequence). Trimming took off 5 bases at V and 3 bases at J, with 12 bases between the two ends. This CDR3 contains 13 residues. The CDR3 sequence is CASSGDTLYEQYV. CDR3 sequence (DNA): TGTGCCAGCAGTGGGGACACACTCTACGAGCAGTACGTC.

The genes are TRBV10-1 and TRBJ1-1; maybe TRBD1 (5 bases). This CDR3 has 13 amino acids. Deletions cut 8 bases from V and 3 bases from J, with 13 bases between. Per the germline V gene, CDR1 is WNHNN and CDR2 is SYGVQD (reference sequence). This chain's CDR3 is CASAPGEDTEAFF. The CDR3 nucleotides read TGCGCCAGCGCCCCGGGGGAGGACACTGAAGCTTTCTTT.

The chain has TRBV9 and TRBJ1-2; 8 bases are shared with TRBD1. This CDR3 contains 15 residues. With 0 bases clipped from V and 2 bases from J, the junction kept 3 bases outside the gene matches. CDR1 SGDLS and CDR2 YYNGEE come from the germline V gene. The CDR3 sequence is CASSVEQGANYGYTF. The CDR3 DNA sequence: TGTGCCAGCAGCGTAGAGCAGGGGGCGAACTATGGCTACACCTTC.

The CDR3 region has the DNA TGTGCCAGCATATATTCGGGACAGGGCCCCTACGAGCAGTACTTC. Residues: CASIYSGQGPYEQYF. J is TRBJ2-7 and V is TRBV21-1; the table names TRBD1, a call not compared with the DNA. TRBV21-1 is a pseudogene segment. This CDR3 contains 15 residues.

The chain couples TRBV5-1 to TRBJ1-5, with 7 nucleotides matching TRBD1. CDR1 and CDR2 (germline): SGHRS, YFSETQ. With V trimmed by 4 bases and J by 0 bases, 4 bases remained unmatched. The CDR3 covers 15 residues. CDR3 bases: TGCGCCAGCAGCGTAACAGGGGATAGCAATCAGCCCCAGCATTTT. Translation: CASSVTGDSNQPQHF.

The chain joins TRBV29-1 to TRBJ1-2; the D gene is possibly TRBD1 (5 bases). CDR1 and CDR2 (germline): SQVTM, ANQGSEA. Trimming stripped 4 bases from V and 0 bases from J, with 18 bases between. The CDR3 runs to 16 residues. The CDR3 protein is CSVVKGIDAANYGYTF. CDR3 nucleotides: TGCAGCGTTGTCAAGGGGATCGACGCAGCTAACTATGGCTACACCTTC.

The chain carries TRBV5-1 and TRBJ1-1; possibly TRBD1 for D (6 bases). Germline V gene lookup returns CDR1 SGHRS and CDR2 YFSETQ. V shed 0 bases and J shed 3 bases, with 12 bases lying between them. CDR3 length: 15 residues. Written as DNA, the CDR3 is TGCGCCAGCAGCTTGGGCCAGGGGATGGACACTGAAGCTTTCTTT. This translates into CASSLGQGMDTEAFF.

The chain links TRBV4-3 to TRBJ2-7, with TRBD2 matching over 8 bases. CDR1 is LGHNA and CDR2 is YSLEER in the germline V gene. J lost 3 bases, V lost 6 bases, and 13 bases had no gene match. This CDR3 has 16 amino acids. CDR3 region: CASSLRVAGSGYEQYF. For the CDR3, the DNA is TGCGCCAGCAGTCTCCGAGTAGCGGGATCTGGCTACGAGCAGTACTTC.

This clone was seen a single time. This chain uses TRBV7-8 with TRBJ1-2; no clear D. This CDR3 is built from 13 residues. Germline values: CDR1 SGHVS, CDR2 FQNEAQ. V was shortened by 3 bases and J by 7 bases, with 12 bases between the two germline ends. The CDR3 DNA is TGTGCCAGCAGCTTGGGGTTGAGGGTTGGCTACACCTTC. Protein: CASSLGLRVGYTF.

The chain employs TRBV19 and TRBJ1-1; no clear D gene. The CDR3 length is 12 residues. Germline CDR1 and CDR2: LNHDA and SQIVND (reference sequence). V lost 10 bases and J 0 bases, leaving 9 bases between the germline ends. The CDR3 DNA is TGTGCCACGCGGGCGGTGAACACTGAAGCTTTCTTT. Translated, it gives CATRAVNTEAFF.

The chain links TRBV5-1 to TRBJ1-1, with D possibly TRBD1 on 5 matching bases. This CDR3 is 16 amino acids long. CDR1 and CDR2 from the germline V gene are SGHRS and YFSETQ. The V gene lost 3 bases and the J gene lost 4 bases, with 19 bases spanning the gap. CDR3 sequence: CASSWGGTSGGTEAFF. DNA of the CDR3: TGCGCCAGCAGCTGGGGGGGAACATCAGGTGGCACTGAAGCTTTCTTT.

The rearrangement joins TRBV28 to TRBJ2-7; the D is unclear. CDR1 and CDR2 from the germline V gene are MDHEN and SYDVKM. This CDR3 has 12 residues. The V and J ends lost 3 bases and 6 bases respectively, with 9 bases between them. The CDR3 coding sequence is TGTGCCAGCAGTTTGACGTCAGGCGAGCAGTACGTC. Its translation: CASSLTSGEQYV.

The chain combines TRBV2 with TRBJ1-2; 7 positions agree with TRBD1. CDR1 and CDR2 (germline): SNHLY, FYNNEI. CDR3 length: 12 amino acids. Trimming at V came to 4 bases and at J to 6 bases, leaving 2 bases not matched to a gene. Here the CDR3 DNA reads TGTGCCAGCAGTGGGACAGGAGATGGCTACACCTTC. Translated, it gives CASSGTGDGYTF.

The V and J genes are TRBV5-6 and TRBJ2-1; 8 bases align to TRBD2. This CDR3 contains 15 residues. The J segment lost 3 bases and the V segment lost 1 base, leaving 3 bases of the junction unmatched. The germline gives CDR1 SGHDT, CDR2 YYEEEE. The CDR3 loop reads CASSLLGTSYNEQFF. In DNA, the CDR3 is TGTGCCAGCAGCTTGTTGGGGACTAGCTACAATGAGCAGTTCTTC.

The CDR3 sequence: CASSLGDSPYGYTF. DNA for the CDR3: TGTGCCAGCAGCTTAGGGGACAGTCCCTATGGCTACACCTTC. V usage is TRBV11-3 and J usage is TRBJ1-2; 7 nucleotides agree with TRBD1. V lost 1 base, J lost 4 bases, and 3 bases stayed unmatched. The germline gives CDR1 SGHNT, CDR2 YENEEA. This CDR3 is built from 14 residues.

The chain joins TRBV18 to TRBJ1-2; 7 nucleotides match TRBD1. Per the germline V gene, CDR1 is KGHSH and CDR2 is LQKENI. Trimming cost V 0 bases and J 8 bases; bases outside gene matches: 6. The CDR3 spans 14 residues. For the CDR3, the DNA is TGTGCCAGCTCACCACCCAAGGGGGCGTACGGCTACACCTTC. Protein sequence: CASSPPKGAYGYTF.

The rearrangement links TRBV7-2 to TRBJ2-2; 8 bases fit TRBD2. Unmatched junction bases numbered 4, after V lost 2 bases and J lost 5 bases. CDR3 length: 15 amino acids. Germline assignment: CDR1 SGHTA and CDR2 FQGNSA. CDR3 in amino acids: CASSLSAGGTGELFF. CDR3 bases: TGTGCCAGCAGCTTAAGCGCGGGAGGAACCGGGGAGCTGTTTTTT.

The chain carries TRBV5-6 and TRBJ1-2; D is unclear. CDR1 and CDR2 from the germline V gene are SGHDT and YYEEEE. With 5 bases removed from V and 0 bases from J, the gap between germline ends came to 14 bases. There are 15 residues in the CDR3. The CDR3 DNA sequence: TGTGCCAGCAGTTCCGGACTGACTTCTAACTATGGCTACACCTTC. This sequence encodes CASSSGLTSNYGYTF.

The chain is built from TRBV27 and TRBJ1-5; unclear D gene. V lost 4 bases and J 1 base, leaving 8 bases between the germline ends. Germline-derived CDR1 and CDR2 are MNHEY and SMNVEV (reference sequence). This CDR3 comprises 14 residues. DNA of the CDR3: TGTGCCAGCAGTTCAGGTTACAGCAATCAGCCCCAGCATTTT. Its protein product is CASSSGYSNQPQHF.

The chain has TRBV5-1 and TRBJ2-3; 9 nucleotides match TRBD2. The CDR3 contains 15 residues. Trimming took 4 bases from V and 2 from J; bases not matched to a gene: 5. Germline CDR1 and CDR2: SGHRS and YFSETQ. Written as DNA, the CDR3 is TGCGCCAGCAGCGGGTTAGCGGGGGCCACAGATACGCAGTATTTT. This gives the protein CASSGLAGATDTQYF.

The rearrangement uses TRBV19 and TRBJ1-1; 8 bases agree with TRBD1. This CDR3 has 13 amino acids. CDR1 and CDR2 (germline): LNHDA, SQIVND (reference sequence). J lost 7 bases, V lost 5 bases, and 6 bases had no gene match. The CDR3 nucleotides are TGTGCCAGTAGTGTATCCGGGACAGGTGAAGCTTTCTTT. Translation: CASSVSGTGEAFF. Using reference TRBV19 and TRBJ1-1 for the parts outside the CDR3, the full variable domain is DGGITQSPKYLFRKEGQNVTLSCEQNLNHDAMYWYRQDPGQGLRLIYYSQIVNDFQKGDIAEGYSVSREKKESFPLTVTSAQKNPTAFYLCASSVSGTGEAFFGQGTRLTVV.

This clone was seen just once. The rearrangement uses TRBV9 and TRBJ2-1, with D possibly matching TRBD2 (6 bases). Trimming removed 0 bases at V and 0 bases at J, with 7 bases between. This CDR3 contains 15 residues. The germline CDR1 and CDR2 sequences are SGDLS and YYNGEE. The CDR3 reads CASSVVGGSYNEQFF. The CDR3 DNA reads as TGTGCCAGCAGCGTAGTGGGAGGCTCCTACAATGAGCAGTTCTTC.

This chain connects TRBV28 to TRBJ1-2; 9 bases agree with TRBD1. V lost 4 bases, J lost 0 bases, and 6 bases stayed unmatched. This CDR3 has 16 amino acids. The V gene's germline CDR1 is MDHEN and CDR2 SYDVKM. CDR3 bases: TGTGCCAGCAGTTCTGGACAGGGGCCGTCTAACTATGGCTACACCTTC. This encodes CASSSGQGPSNYGYTF.

The rearrangement uses TRBV11-3 and TRBJ2-2, with TRBD1 matching 10 bases. Germline V CDR1 and CDR2: SGHNT, YENEEA. The CDR3 is made up of 15 amino acids. The V segment lost 5 bases and the J segment 6 bases; nucleotides outside the gene matches: 6. CDR3 nucleotide sequence: TGTGCCAGCAGCCAAGACAGGGGGCGCGCCGGGGAGCTGTTTTTT. Protein sequence: CASSQDRGRAGELFF. Combining the CDR3 with reference TRBV11-3 and TRBJ2-2 gives the whole variable domain EAGVVQSPRYKIIEKKQPVAFWCNPISGHNTLYWYLQNLGQGPELLIRYENEEAVDDSQLPKDRFSAERLKGVDSTLKIQPAELGDSAVYLCASSQDRGRAGELFFGEGSRLTVL.